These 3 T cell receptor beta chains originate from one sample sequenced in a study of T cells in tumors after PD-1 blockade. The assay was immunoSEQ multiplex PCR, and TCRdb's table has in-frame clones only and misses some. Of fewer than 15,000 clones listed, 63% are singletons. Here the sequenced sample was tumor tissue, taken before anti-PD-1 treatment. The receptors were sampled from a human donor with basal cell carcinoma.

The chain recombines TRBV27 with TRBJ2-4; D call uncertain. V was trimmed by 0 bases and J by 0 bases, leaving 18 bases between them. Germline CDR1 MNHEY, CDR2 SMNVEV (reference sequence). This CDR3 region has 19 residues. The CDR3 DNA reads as TGTGCCAGCAGTTTATCCTCCCCCCGACGGAGACTAGCCAAAAACATTCAGTACTTC. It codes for CASSLSSPRRRLAKNIQYF.

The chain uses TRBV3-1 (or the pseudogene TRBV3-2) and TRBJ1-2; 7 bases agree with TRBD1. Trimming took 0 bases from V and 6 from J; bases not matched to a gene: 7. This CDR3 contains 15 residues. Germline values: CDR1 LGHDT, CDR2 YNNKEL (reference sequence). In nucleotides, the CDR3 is TGTGCCAGCAGCCAAGATGTAGGGGGCTCGGATGGCTACACCTTC. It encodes CASSQDVGGSDGYTF.

This CDR3 is CASSLVGGQIRVEQYF. The CDR3 region has the DNA TGCGCCAGCAGCTTGGTGGGAGGGCAGATACGTGTCGAGCAGTACTTC. The chain couples TRBV5-1 to TRBJ2-5; 7 bases fit TRBD2. The end of the DNA is better explained by TRBJ2-7, so the J call may be wrong. Germline CDR1 reads SGHRS; CDR2 reads YFSETQ. The CDR3 has 16 amino acids.